These 8 T cell receptor beta chains were sequenced from one sample in a study of blood T cell repertoires in COVID-19. TCRdb keeps only in-frame clones here, not all; method: immunoSEQ multiplex PCR. This table holds approximately 70,000 clones, 75% to 90% found once. Sequenced input: peripheral blood. These receptors all come from a woman aged 80 or older with active or convalescent COVID-19.

The chain carries TRBV2 and TRBJ1-3, with D perhaps TRBD1 (5 bases). Trimming took 6 bases from V and 2 from J, leaving 14 bases between them. Germline V CDR1 and CDR2: SNHLY, FYNNEI. This CDR3 is 15 amino acids long. The CDR3 sequence is CASSELGEAGNTIYF. In nucleotides, the CDR3 is TGTGCCAGCAGCGAACTAGGGGAAGCTGGAAACACCATATATTTT.

The chain recombines TRBV18 with TRBJ2-5; a possible D gene is TRBD2 (6 bases). V was cut by 3 bases and J by 1 base, with 9 bases left in between. Germline CDR1 and CDR2: KGHSH and LQKENI. This CDR3 comprises 14 residues. The CDR3 sequence is CASSPSGLQETQYF. DNA of the CDR3: TGTGCCAGCTCACCTTCGGGACTCCAAGAGACCCAGTACTTC.

This clone came up once. The chain has TRBV7-8 and TRBJ2-5; tentative D call: TRBD1 (5 bases). Germline CDR1 is SGHVS and CDR2 is FQNEAQ. The CDR3 consists of 17 residues. V was trimmed by 1 base and J by 7 bases, leaving 22 bases between them. The CDR3 sequence is CASSLVADSETVGTQYF. Here the CDR3 DNA reads TGTGCCAGCAGCTTAGTTGCAGACAGCGAAACGGTGGGGACCCAGTACTTC.

The genes are TRBV7-2 and TRBJ1-1, with D possibly matching TRBD1 (6 bases). V lost 4 bases and J 4 bases, leaving 13 bases between the germline ends. The germline V gene encodes CDR1 SGHTA and CDR2 FQGNSA. The CDR3 consists of 14 residues. The DNA of the CDR3 is TGTGCCAGCAGCTCCCTAGGGGGGGCCACTGAAGCTTTCTTT. This encodes CASSSLGGATEAFF.

The V and J genes are TRBV4-3 and TRBJ2-7; no reliable D call. CDR3 length: 14 amino acids. Per the germline V gene, CDR1 is LGHNA and CDR2 is YSLEER. The V end was cut by 0 bases, the J end by 1 base, with 7 bases between. CDR3 region: CASSQDAESYEQYF. In DNA, the CDR3 is TGCGCCAGCAGCCAAGACGCCGAGTCCTACGAGCAGTACTTC.

The chain links TRBV6-5 to TRBJ2-7, with 12 nucleotides matching TRBD2. Germline assignment: CDR1 MNHEY and CDR2 SVGAGI. CDR3 length: 15 residues. The junction had 2 bases not matched to a gene; V was cut back by 2 bases and J by 3 bases. DNA for the CDR3: TGTGCCAGCAGTTACCCGGGACTAGCGGGCTACGAGCAGTACTTC. Translated: CASSYPGLAGYEQYF.

V gene TRBV6-5 combines with J gene TRBJ2-5; D is ambiguous. V was pared by 2 bases and J by 0 bases, with 10 bases between. There are 15 residues in the CDR3. Germline V lookup: CDR1 MNHEY, CDR2 SVGAGI. The CDR3 spells CASSYAGGYQETQYF. CDR3 in DNA: TGTGCCAGCAGTTACGCCGGCGGATACCAAGAGACCCAGTACTTC.

The gene calls are TRBV6-6 and TRBJ2-7, with 9 nucleotides matching TRBD1. The CDR3 sequence is 14 residues long. V trimming: 3 bases; J trimming: 7 bases; junction bases outside the gene matches: 7. Germline CDR1 is MNHNY and CDR2 is SVGAGI (reference sequence). The CDR3 here is CASSYRTGAGEQYF. The DNA of the CDR3 is TGTGCCAGCAGTTATAGGACAGGGGCGGGGGAGCAGTACTTC.